This TCR beta chain comes out of a study of blood T cell repertoires in COVID-19. Study background: From the United States, Italy and Spain came samples of acute and convalescent COVID-19.

Per the study methods: Scientists estimated how many nucleated cells there were by amplifying reference gene primers. Method: immunoSEQ multiplex PCR; TCRdb's copy keeps in-frame clones and lacks some. The V and J calls and the clone size are those of that table, but D and trimming were determined from the DNA. The sample carries 200,000 to 250,000 clones, just over 85% recorded once. J gave up 7 bases and V 5 bases, and 4 bases lay outside the gene matches. The CDR3 has 14 amino acids. Per the germline V gene, CDR1 is MNHEY and CDR2 is SVGAGI. This clonotype was sampled from a man aged 45-65 years with acute or convalescent COVID-19. The sample taken for sequencing was peripheral blood. This sequence joins TRBV6-5 and TRBJ1-4, with 10 bases that match TRBD1. CDR3 nucleotides: TGTGCCAGCAGTACCGGGACAGGGGCTGAAAAACTGTTTTTT. Its translation is CASSTGTGAEKLFF.